Shown below are 23 T cell receptor beta chains from a single sample sequenced in a study of shared clonotypes between healthy human individuals. Libraries were prepared by immunoSEQ multiplex PCR; TCRdb keeps only in-frame clonotypes and omits some of them. Of about 1,500,000 clones listed, roughly 96% are singletons. The specimen was naive CD4+ T cells sorted from blood. The subset: CD45RA+ positively selected. These receptor sequences come from a man aged 25 to 40 in good health.

The chain recombines TRBV4-1 with TRBJ2-1; TRBD2 matches 9 bases. Trimming cost V 3 bases and J 8 bases; bases outside gene matches: 11. Per germline, CDR1 MGHRA and CDR2 YSYEKL. The CDR3 is 16 amino acids. CDR3 nucleotide sequence: TGCGCCAGCAGCCACCGGGTTGCGGGAGGGCCGCATGAGCAGTTCTTC. Its protein product is CASSHRVAGGPHEQFF.

The chain joins TRBV28 to TRBJ2-7; perhaps TRBD2 as D (6 bases). The CDR3 runs 16 residues. V gave up 4 bases and J gave up 0 bases, with 16 bases separating them. In germline, CDR1 is MDHEN, CDR2 SYDVKM. The CDR3 coding sequence is TGTGCCAGCAGTTCCCTTTCTAGCGCGACCTCCTACGAGCAGTACTTC. It translates to CASSSLSSATSYEQYF.

The V and J genes are TRBV7-2 and TRBJ2-3; 16 bases map to TRBD2. V lost 5 bases, J lost 8 bases, and 4 bases stayed unmatched. This CDR3 spans 15 amino acids. The germline V gene encodes CDR1 SGHTA and CDR2 FQGNSA. The CDR3 region is CASSPGLAGGPTQYF. In DNA, the CDR3 is TGTGCCAGCAGCCCGGGACTAGCGGGAGGGCCTACGCAGTATTTT.

This chain connects TRBV6-5 to TRBJ2-7, with D perhaps matching TRBD1 (7 bases). This CDR3 contains 14 residues. Looked up from germline, CDR1 is MNHEY and CDR2 is SVGAGI. V lost 7 bases and J 2 bases, leaving 15 bases between the germline ends. DNA of the CDR3: TGTGCCAGCACCAAGGCGGGACAGACCTACGAGCAGTACTTC. Its protein product is CASTKAGQTYEQYF.

The chain joins TRBV5-6 to TRBJ2-2; D ambiguous. The V gene lost 2 bases and the J gene lost 3 bases, with 11 bases spanning the gap. Germline V gene data show CDR1 as SGHDT and CDR2 as YYEEEE. This CDR3 has 15 residues. The CDR3 sequence: CASSLERSHTGELFF. CDR3 nucleotide sequence: TGTGCCAGCAGCTTAGAACGGTCTCACACCGGGGAGCTGTTTTTT.

The CDR3 DNA reads as TGTGCCAGCAGCGCCCGGACAGGGTTTGATGGCTACACCTTC. Its translation is CASSARTGFDGYTF. The genes are TRBV9 and TRBJ1-2; 8 nucleotides agree with TRBD1. The CDR3 runs 14 residues. V lost 3 bases and J lost 6; bases outside the gene matches: 7. The germline V gene has CDR1 SGDLS and CDR2 YYNGEE.

The CDR3 sequence: CASRGVVDTQYF. For the CDR3, the DNA is TGTGCCAGTAGGGGGGTAGTTGATACGCAGTATTTT. The V gene is TRBV19, the J gene TRBJ2-3; perhaps D is TRBD1 or TRBD2 (5 bases each). The germline gives CDR1 LNHDA, CDR2 SQIVND (reference sequence). With 6 bases removed from V and 6 bases from J, the gap between germline ends came to 10 bases. This CDR3 comprises 12 residues.

This rearrangement joins TRBV6-5 to TRBJ2-3; no firm D call. Trimming cost V 10 bases and J 6 bases, with 11 bases left between them. The CDR3 has 11 residues. Germline CDR1 is MNHEY and CDR2 is SVGAGI. CDR3 in amino acids: CATNLGDTQYF. The DNA of the CDR3 is TGTGCCACTAACCTGGGGGATACGCAGTATTTT.

Note on this clone: One junction end does not reproduce the germline sequence, and a read error may be involved. The V and J genes are TRBV15 and TRBJ2-7; 9 bases are shared with TRBD2. The CDR3 sequence is 15 residues long. Germline CDR1 and CDR2: LNHNV and YYDKDF (reference sequence). CDR3 amino acids: CATSRDHVWTSATDF. As DNA, the CDR3 is TGTGCCACCAGCAGAGATCATGTCTGGACTAGCGCGACGGACTTC.

The chain recombines TRBV27 with TRBJ2-5; the match to TRBD2 covers 10 bases. The V gene end was trimmed by 5 bases and the J gene end by 3 bases; junction bases not matched to a gene: 9. Germline V lookup: CDR1 MNHEY, CDR2 SMNVEV (reference sequence). The CDR3 consists of 16 residues. CDR3 nucleotides: TGTGCCAGCAGTGCCCTAGCGGGAGCCGGTGAAGAGACCCAGTACTTC. It encodes CASSALAGAGEETQYF.

This clone was detected once. This chain links TRBV23-1 with TRBJ1-2; D is uncertain. TRBV23-1 is an ORF, with its function uncertain. The CDR3 length is 13 residues. Trimming pared 11 bases from V and 0 bases from J, leaving 13 bases between. CDR3 nucleotides: TGCGCCTACCGTAGCCCCGCTAACTATGGCTACACCTTC. Amino acid sequence: CAYRSPANYGYTF.

This clone was seen just once. The chain has TRBV19 and TRBJ1-2; D gene ambiguous. V lost 6 bases, J lost 5 bases, and 16 bases lay in between. The CDR3 covers 14 residues. Germline V gene lookup returns CDR1 LNHDA and CDR2 SQIVND (reference sequence). The CDR3 region is CASRATQSWYGYTF. The CDR3 bases are TGTGCCAGTAGAGCAACCCAATCGTGGTATGGCTACACCTTC.

This chain uses TRBV5-1 with TRBJ2-7, with TRBD2 as a possible D gene (5 bases). This CDR3 has 14 residues. V was cut by 0 bases and J by 2 bases, with 9 bases left in between. Germline CDR1 SGHRS, CDR2 YFSETQ. The CDR3 is CASSLGRLTYEQYF. CDR3 DNA: TGCGCCAGCAGCTTGGGGAGGCTAACCTACGAGCAGTACTTC.

The J gene is TRBJ1-5, the V gene TRBV12-1. TRBV12-1 is listed as a pseudogene. The CDR3 contains 19 residues. The CDR3 nucleotides are TGTGCCAGCAGCCCGGAGCCGGACCTTCTCTCGGAGGGCAATCAGCCCCAGCATTTT. The encoded protein is CASSPEPDLLSEGNQPQHF.

CDR3 sequence: CASSLMVIEQYF. The DNA for the CDR3 is TGTGCCAGCAGCTTGATGGTGATCGAGCAGTACTTC. The chain employs TRBV11-2 and TRBJ2-7; D remains unclear. The V gene's germline CDR1 is SGHAT and CDR2 FQNNGV. V lost 3 bases, J lost 6 bases, and 9 bases lay in between. The CDR3 runs 12 residues.

The genes are TRBV5-1 and TRBJ1-1, with D possibly being TRBD1 (6 bases). V dropped 0 bases and J dropped 4 bases, with 13 bases sitting between them. The length of the CDR3 is 15 residues. Germline V gives CDR1 SGHRS, CDR2 YFSETQ. As DNA, the CDR3 is TGCGCCAGCAGCTTGGCTACAGGGAGGGGCACTGAAGCTTTCTTT. Its protein product is CASSLATGRGTEAFF.

The V and J genes are TRBV6-1 and TRBJ1-5; unclear D gene. V lost 4 bases and J 4 bases, leaving 11 bases between the germline ends. The CDR3 has 14 residues. CDR1 is MNHNS and CDR2 is SASEGT in the germline V gene. The CDR3 region has the DNA TGTGCCAGCAGTGGGATGGGTCAAAATCAGCCCCAGCATTTT. This sequence encodes CASSGMGQNQPQHF.

The gene calls are TRBV5-1 and TRBJ2-2; 9 bases align to TRBD1. Germline V gives CDR1 SGHRS, CDR2 YFSETQ. The CDR3 covers 14 residues. V shed 4 bases and J 6 bases; nucleotides not matched to a gene: 4. CDR3 bases: TGCGCCAGCAGCACGGGACAGGGTTCCGGGGAGCTGTTTTTT. Translated: CASSTGQGSGELFF.

The gene calls are TRBV28 and TRBJ1-4; D remains ambiguous. The germline V gene has CDR1 MDHEN and CDR2 SYDVKM. V shed 5 bases and J shed 6 bases, with 19 bases lying between them. This CDR3 is built from 16 residues. CDR3 bases: TGTGCCAGCAGTCCCCCTATCGGGGTTGCCCATGAAAAACTGTTTTTT. As protein: CASSPPIGVAHEKLFF.

V usage is TRBV2 and J usage is TRBJ2-1; the match to TRBD2 covers 9 bases. Losses at the gene ends were 7 bases for V and 7 bases for J; bases not matched to a gene: 8. Germline CDR1 and CDR2: SNHLY and FYNNEI. The CDR3 is made up of 14 amino acids. The CDR3 protein is CASMTASGINEQFF. The CDR3 DNA follows: TGTGCCAGCATGACGGCTAGCGGGATAAATGAGCAGTTCTTC.

The chain uses TRBV5-1 and TRBJ1-1; D unclear. The V gene's germline CDR1 is SGHRS and CDR2 YFSETQ. The CDR3 contains 14 residues. Deletions cut 0 bases from V and 6 bases from J, with 12 bases between. The CDR3 bases are TGCGCCAGCAGCTTGGACATCGAGAGGTCTGAAGCTTTCTTT. Translation: CASSLDIERSEAFF.

The rearrangement uses TRBV6-4 and TRBJ2-2; D is unclear. The germline V and J ends were trimmed by 5 bases and 6 bases, with 10 bases remaining between them. CDR1 and CDR2 from the germline V gene are MRHNA and SNTAGT. The CDR3 sequence is 13 residues long. This chain's CDR3 is CASSSLNPGELFF. CDR3 in DNA: TGTGCCAGCAGTTCCCTTAACCCCGGGGAGCTGTTTTTT.

V gene TRBV28 combines with J gene TRBJ2-7; D gene ambiguous. V lost 6 bases and J lost 7, with 13 bases in between. Germline V gene data show CDR1 as MDHEN and CDR2 as SYDVKM. CDR3 length: 12 residues. The CDR3 is CASSPWPREQYF. The CDR3 region has the DNA TGTGCCAGCAGCCCCTGGCCCCGGGAGCAGTACTTC.